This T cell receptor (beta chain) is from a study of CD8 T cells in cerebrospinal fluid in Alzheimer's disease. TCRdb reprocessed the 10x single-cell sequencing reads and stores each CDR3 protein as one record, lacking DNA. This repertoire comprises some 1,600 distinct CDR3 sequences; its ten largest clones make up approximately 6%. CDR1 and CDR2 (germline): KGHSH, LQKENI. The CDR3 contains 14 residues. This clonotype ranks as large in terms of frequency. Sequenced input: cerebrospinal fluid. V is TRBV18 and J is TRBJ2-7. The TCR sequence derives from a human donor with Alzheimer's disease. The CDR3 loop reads CASSPRVVLHEQYF. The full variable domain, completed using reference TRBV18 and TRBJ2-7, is NAGVMQNPRHLVRRRGQEARLRCSPMKGHSHVYWYRQLPEEGLKFMVYLQKENIIDESGMPKERFSAEFPKEGPSILRIQQVVRGDSAAYFCASSPRVVLHEQYFGPGTRLTVT.